One and the same sample provided the 10 T cell receptor beta chains below, sequenced in a study of T cell responses to AZD1222 COVID-19 vaccine. Here immunoSEQ multiplex PCR was the method, and the copy in TCRdb shows in-frame clones only, minus some. Among 150,000 or so clones listed, approximately 90% were seen once. Sequenced here: peripheral blood, sampled on day 0 of AZD1222 vaccination. Receptor source: an adult in good health.

This clone has a single count. This chain uses TRBV15 with TRBJ2-2, with 9 bases identical to TRBD2. After removal of 5 bases from V and 3 bases from J, the junction contained 7 bases not matched to a gene. The CDR3 is 16 residues long. CDR1 is LNHNV and CDR2 is YYDKDF in the germline V gene (reference sequence). This chain's CDR3 is CATSASSGTYTGELFF. CDR3 nucleotides: TGTGCCACCAGCGCCTCTAGCGGGACCTACACCGGGGAGCTGTTTTTT.

This rearrangement joins TRBV12-3 or TRBV12-4 to TRBJ1-5; unclear D gene. Between the trimmed V and J ends, which lost 4 bases and 11 bases, there was a span of 15 bases. CDR3 size: 13 residues. For the CDR3, the DNA is TGTGCCAGCAGTTCGCCCACTTTGAGCTCCCAGCATTTT. Residues: CASSSPTLSSQHF.

This chain links TRBV21-1 with TRBJ1-2. TRBV21-1 is marked as a pseudogene. This CDR3 spans 19 amino acids. CDR3 residues: CASSKPVVGNRVSNYGYTF. The CDR3 nucleotides are TGTGCCAGCAGCAAACCGGTTGTCGGGAATCGGGTAAGTAACTATGGCTACACCTTC.

To note about this clone: Additional DNA sequences in this sample encode the identical CDR3. The gene calls are TRBV18 and TRBJ2-7; TRBD1 matches at 9 bases. V lost 6 bases and J lost 3; bases outside the gene matches: 6. The CDR3 consists of 14 residues. In germline, CDR1 is KGHSH, CDR2 LQKENI. CDR3 sequence (DNA): TGTGCCAGCTCCCCCGGACAGGGGATCTACGAGCAGTACTTC. Its protein is CASSPGQGIYEQYF.

V and J are TRBV30 and TRBJ1-3; weak D call: TRBD1 (5 bases). This CDR3 has 13 residues. Germline CDR1 reads GTSNPN; CDR2 reads SVGIG (reference sequence). The V gene lost 3 bases and the J gene lost 7 bases, with 13 bases spanning the gap. In DNA, the CDR3 is TGTGCCTGGAGCATACTGGAGGGGAACACCATATATTTT. This sequence encodes CAWSILEGNTIYF.

V and J are TRBV6-5 and TRBJ1-1; D might be TRBD1 (5 bases). Trimming removed 6 bases from V and 0 bases from J, with 8 bases in between. CDR3 size: 13 residues. Germline V gene sequence: CDR1 MNHEY, CDR2 SVGAGI. CDR3 bases: TGTGCCAGCAGCAGGGATTTGAACACTGAAGCTTTCTTT. Encoded protein: CASSRDLNTEAFF.

The V call is TRBV28, the J call TRBJ2-7; 9 bases fit TRBD2. Germline V gene data show CDR1 as MDHEN and CDR2 as SYDVKM. Trimming cost V 6 bases and J 2 bases; bases outside gene matches: 5. The CDR3 sequence is 14 residues long. Here the CDR3 DNA reads TGTGCCAGCAGAGATAGCGGGAGTGCCTACGAGCAGTACTTC. Protein sequence: CASRDSGSAYEQYF.

The chain recombines TRBV27 with TRBJ1-1; D gene ambiguous. The length of the CDR3 is 13 residues. Trimming stripped 5 bases from V and 5 bases from J, with 12 bases between. In germline, CDR1 is MNHEY, CDR2 SMNVEV (reference sequence). Here the CDR3 DNA reads TGTGCCAGCAGTGTGGGGTCTTGGACTGAAGCTTTCTTT. Encoded protein: CASSVGSWTEAFF.

This chain uses TRBV6-6 with TRBJ1-5; TRBD1 matches at 9 bases. CDR3 size: 15 residues. J gave up 3 bases and V 6 bases, and 6 bases lay outside the gene matches. Germline V gene data show CDR1 as MNHNY and CDR2 as SVGAGI (reference sequence). The CDR3 loop is CASRTDRGSNQPQHF. The CDR3 DNA follows: TGTGCCAGCAGGACGGACAGGGGATCCAATCAGCCCCAGCATTTT.

The CDR3 is CASSEGPGQPQHF. Written as DNA, the CDR3 is TGTGCCAGCAGTGAAGGTCCGGGTCAGCCCCAGCATTTT. The genes are TRBV6-1 and TRBJ1-5; D is unclear. Per germline, CDR1 MNHNS and CDR2 SASEGT. The CDR3 covers 13 residues. Deletions cut 1 base from V and 6 bases from J, with 7 bases between.